One sample yielded the 2 T cell receptor beta chains listed below, sequenced in a study of blood T cell repertoires in COVID-19. Clones were sequenced by immunoSEQ multiplex PCR, and TCRdb holds only the in-frame ones, with some missing. The sample holds around 300,000 clones, around nine tenths seen once. The sequencing input was PBMCs or T cells enriched from blood (not recorded which). Receptors were obtained from an older woman who had recovered from COVID-19.

The chain combines TRBV28 with TRBJ2-2; 7 bases fit TRBD1. The CDR3 has 14 amino acids. V lost 5 bases, J lost 10 bases, and 10 bases stayed unmatched. Germline V gene data show CDR1 as MDHEN and CDR2 as SYDVKM. CDR3 sequence: CASSIGQVREELFF. The CDR3 DNA reads TGTGCCAGCAGTATTGGACAGGTTCGAGAGGAGCTGTTTTTT.

J is TRBJ1-1 and V is TRBV5-1, with TRBD1 matching over 7 bases. J was trimmed by 3 bases and V by 3 bases; bases with no gene match: 5. CDR3 size: 14 residues. Germline lookup yields CDR1 SGHRS and CDR2 YFSETQ. The CDR3 is CASSSQGLDTEAFF. In DNA, the CDR3 is TGCGCCAGCAGCTCACAGGGGTTGGACACTGAAGCTTTCTTT.